This T cell receptor beta chain is from a study of T cells in Graves' hyperthyroidism and ophthalmopathy. Overall study: Peripheral blood was taken when the disease was first diagnosed, before any treatment began.

Authors of the study amplified TCR beta CDR3 regions from RNA transcripts. During a first-round RT-PCR of the TCR CDR3, the HTBI primer set was used. TCRdb re-derived calls from the multiplex PCR reads in MiXCR, one entry per CDR3 protein. The sample lists 550,000 to 650,000 distinct CDR3 sequences; approximately 15% were seen once. This CDR3 comprises 14 residues. Germline-derived CDR1 and CDR2 are SEHNR and FQNEAQ (reference sequence). V trimming: 1 base; J trimming: 6 bases; junction bases outside the gene matches: 5. This TCR was recovered from a woman aged 25 to 39 with Graves' hyperthyroidism that later progressed to Graves' ophthalmopathy. Sequencing used blood. The chain employs TRBV7-9 and TRBJ1-2, with TRBD1 matching over 7 bases. CDR3 protein: CASSLEAGGHGYTF. DNA of the CDR3: TGTGCCAGCAGCTTAGAGGCAGGGGGTCATGGCTACACCTTC.